This TCR beta chain was obtained from a study of T cells in Graves' hyperthyroidism and ophthalmopathy. Overall study results and limits: Blood held most thyroid clonotypes expanded above 0.001 frequency.

This clonotype was observed at least ten times. No antigen is known for it. RNA transcripts were the template for amplifying TCR beta CDR3 regions. Researchers ran a first-round RT-PCR on the TCR CDR3 using the HTBI primer set. TCRdb passed the multiplex PCR reads through MiXCR, listing each CDR3 protein once. The sample has hundreds of thousands of distinct CDR3 sequences; 15% to 19% are singletons. In making diagnoses, clinical symptoms, serum thyroxine and TRAb, thyroid ultrasound and orbital computed tomography were all used. The CDR3 length is 15 residues. V lost 0 bases and J lost 1, with 9 bases in between. The germline V gene has CDR1 LGHDT and CDR2 YNNKEL (reference sequence).

This receptor was taken from a woman between 18 and 29 years old with Graves' hyperthyroidism. The rearrangement joins TRBV3-1 to TRBJ1-1; D not resolved. Sample: blood. Here the CDR3 reads CASSQDRVRNTEAFF. The CDR3 bases are TGTGCCAGCAGCCAAGATCGGGTTCGGAACACTGAAGCTTTCTTT.